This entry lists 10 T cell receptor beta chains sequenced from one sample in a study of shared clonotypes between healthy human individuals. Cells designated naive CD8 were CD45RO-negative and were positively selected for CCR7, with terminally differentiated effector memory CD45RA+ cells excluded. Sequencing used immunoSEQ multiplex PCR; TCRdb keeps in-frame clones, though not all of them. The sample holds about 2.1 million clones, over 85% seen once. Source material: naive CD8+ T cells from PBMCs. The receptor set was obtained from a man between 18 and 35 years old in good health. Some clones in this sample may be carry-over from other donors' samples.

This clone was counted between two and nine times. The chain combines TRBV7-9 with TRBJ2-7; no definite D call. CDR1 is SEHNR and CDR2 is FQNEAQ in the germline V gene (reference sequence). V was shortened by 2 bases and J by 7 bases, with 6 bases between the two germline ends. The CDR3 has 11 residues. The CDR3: CASSLSLEQYF. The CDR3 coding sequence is TGTGCCAGCAGCTTATCTCTAGAGCAGTACTTC. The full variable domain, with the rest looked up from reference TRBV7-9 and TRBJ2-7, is DTGVSQNPRHKITKRGQNVTFRCDPISEHNRLYWYRQTLGQGPEFLTYFQNEAQLEKSRLLSDRFSAERPKGSFSTLEIQRTEQGDSAMYLCASSLSLEQYFGPGTRLTVT.

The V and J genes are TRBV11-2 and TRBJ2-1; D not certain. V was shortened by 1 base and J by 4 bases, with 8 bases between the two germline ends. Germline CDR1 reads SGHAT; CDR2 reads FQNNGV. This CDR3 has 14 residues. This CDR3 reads CASSLVGRYNEQFF. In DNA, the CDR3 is TGTGCCAGCAGCTTAGTAGGACGGTACAATGAGCAGTTCTTC. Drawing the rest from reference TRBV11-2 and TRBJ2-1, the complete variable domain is EAGVAQSPRYKIIEKRQSVAFWCNPISGHATLYWYQQILGQGPKLLIQFQNNGVVDDSQLPKDRFSAERLKGVDSTLKIQPAKLEDSAVYLCASSLVGRYNEQFFGPGTRLTVL.

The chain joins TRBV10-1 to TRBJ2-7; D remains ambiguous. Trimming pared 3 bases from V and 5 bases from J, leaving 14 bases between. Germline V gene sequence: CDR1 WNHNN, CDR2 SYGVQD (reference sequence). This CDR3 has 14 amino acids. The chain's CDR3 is CASSDSHTAHEQYF. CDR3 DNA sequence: TGCGCCAGCAGTGATAGCCACACAGCCCACGAGCAGTACTTC.

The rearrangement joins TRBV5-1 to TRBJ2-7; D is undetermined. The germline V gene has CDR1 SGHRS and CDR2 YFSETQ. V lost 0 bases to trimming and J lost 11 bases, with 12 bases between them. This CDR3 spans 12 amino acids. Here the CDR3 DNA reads TGCGCCAGCAGCTTGGACGCGGTTCCGGAGTACTTC. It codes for CASSLDAVPEYF.

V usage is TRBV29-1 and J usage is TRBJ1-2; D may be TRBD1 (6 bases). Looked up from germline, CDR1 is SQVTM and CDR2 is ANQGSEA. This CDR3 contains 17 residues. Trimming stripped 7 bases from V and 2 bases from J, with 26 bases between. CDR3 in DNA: TGCAGCGATCGCGAAGCCCGGGGCCCCCAGGGGAACTATGGCTACACCTTC. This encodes CSDREARGPQGNYGYTF.

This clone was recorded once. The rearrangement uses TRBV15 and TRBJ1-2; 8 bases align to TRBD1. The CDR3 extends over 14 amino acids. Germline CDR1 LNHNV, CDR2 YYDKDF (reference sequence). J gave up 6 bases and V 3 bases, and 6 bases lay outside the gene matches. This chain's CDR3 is CATSSEWTGNGYTF. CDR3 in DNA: TGTGCCACCAGCAGTGAATGGACAGGGAATGGCTACACCTTC.

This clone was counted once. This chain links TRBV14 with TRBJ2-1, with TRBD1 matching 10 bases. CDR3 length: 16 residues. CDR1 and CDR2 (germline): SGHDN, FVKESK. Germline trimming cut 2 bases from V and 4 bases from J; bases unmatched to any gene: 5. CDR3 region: CASSQFRQGAYNEQFF. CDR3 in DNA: TGTGCCAGCAGCCAATTCAGACAGGGGGCTTACAATGAGCAGTTCTTC.

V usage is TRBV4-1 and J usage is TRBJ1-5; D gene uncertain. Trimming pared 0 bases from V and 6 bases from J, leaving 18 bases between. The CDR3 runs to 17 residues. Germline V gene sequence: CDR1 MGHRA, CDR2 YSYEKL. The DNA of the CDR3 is TGCGCCAGCAGCCAAGATATTAGTTGGGGTTCTATTCAGCCCCAGCATTTT. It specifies CASSQDISWGSIQPQHF.

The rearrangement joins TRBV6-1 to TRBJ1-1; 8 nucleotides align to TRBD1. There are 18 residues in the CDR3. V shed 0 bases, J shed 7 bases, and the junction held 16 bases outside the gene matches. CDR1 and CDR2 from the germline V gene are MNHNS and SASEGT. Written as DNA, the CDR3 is TGTGCCAGCAGTGAAGCGGGGTGGGACAGGTCTCCCTTCGGTGAAGCTTTCTTT. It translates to CASSEAGWDRSPFGEAFF.

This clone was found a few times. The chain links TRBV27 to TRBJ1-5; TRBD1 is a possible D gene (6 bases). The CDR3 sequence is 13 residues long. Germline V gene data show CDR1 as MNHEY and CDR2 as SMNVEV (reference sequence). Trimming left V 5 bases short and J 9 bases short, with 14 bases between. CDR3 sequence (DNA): TGTGCCAGCAGTATGGGGGGGCCATCGCCCCAGCATTTT. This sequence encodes CASSMGGPSPQHF.